These T cell receptor beta chains were read from a single sample in a study of T cells after yellow fever vaccination. Using its own MiXCR run on the 5' RACE reads, TCRdb lists one record per CDR3 protein. The table has approximately 330,000 distinct CDR3 sequences, 12% seen once; the top ten hold more than 3%. Source: CD4+ T cells sorted from PBMCs, taken 15 days after the yellow fever booster vaccination. Receptors were obtained from a young man who received the YFV17D yellow fever vaccine. Both conserved end residues are part of each CDR3. The D gene is left open where the match is weak. A row's size may be missing; if present it is once, few, many or a size class.

j_gene | d_gene | abundance | v_gene | CDR3aa | CDR3nt
TRBJ2-3 | . | few | TRBV7-8 | CASSEDATDTQYF | TGTGCCAGCAGCGAGGACGCCACAGATACGCAGTATTTT
TRBJ1-4 | . | . | TRBV6-1 | CASRAGINEKLFF | TGTGCCAGCAGAGCCGGGATAAATGAAAAACTGTTTTTT
TRBJ2-1 | TRBD2 | few | TRBV12-3/TRBV12-4 | CASSGTSVGIQQFF | TGTGCCAGCAGTGGGACTAGCGTTGGTATTCAGCAGTTCTTC
TRBJ2-6 | . | few | TRBV10-3 | CAISSGANVLTF | TGTGCCATCAGCTCTGGGGCCAACGTCCTGACTTTC
TRBJ2-1 | . | . | TRBV7-2 | CASSWTDDHEQFF | TGTGCCAGCAGCTGGACAGATGATCATGAGCAGTTCTTC
TRBJ2-5 | . | . | TRBV20-1 | CSARVWETQYF | TGCAGTGCTAGAGTGTGGGAGACCCAGTACTTC
TRBJ2-5 | . | . | TRBV5-1 | CASSWDRGDETQYF | TGCGCCAGCAGCTGGGACCGAGGTGACGAGACCCAGTACTTC
TRBJ2-5 | . | few | TRBV7-2 | CASSPRALGRPGPQETQYF | TGTGCCAGCAGCCCCCGGGCCCTCGGCAGGCCGGGACCACAAGAGACCCAGTACTTC
TRBJ2-3 | TRBD2 | once | TRBV20-1 | CSAPRGGGTDTQYF | TGCAGTGCTCCGCGGGGGGGGGGCACAGATACGCAGTATTTT
TRBJ2-2 | TRBD2 | . | TRBV5-4 | CASSGLASHTGELFF | TGTGCCAGCAGCGGACTAGCGAGTCACACCGGGGAGCTGTTTTTT
TRBJ2-3 | . | many | TRBV5-1 | CASSISSGTDTQYF | TGCGCCAGCAGCATCTCTAGCGGCACAGATACGCAGTATTTT
TRBJ1-1 | . | few | TRBV10-3 | CATQFGRVQGGFTEAFF | TGTGCCACCCAATTCGGCCGTGTCCAGGGCGGATTCACTGAAGCTTTCTTT
TRBJ1-6 | TRBD1 | . | TRBV6-5 | CASRETGAYNSPLHF | TGTGCCAGCAGAGAGACAGGGGCCTATAATTCACCCCTCCACTTT
TRBJ2-7 | . | few | TRBV5-1 | CASSLIGYEQYF | TGCGCCAGCAGCTTGATTGGCTACGAGCAGTACTTC
TRBJ1-2 | . | . | TRBV6-2/TRBV6-3 | CASSGGQYYGYTF | TGTGCCAGCAGTGGAGGACAGTACTATGGCTACACCTTC
TRBJ2-7 | . | many | TRBV12-3/TRBV12-4 | CASRRTPRSYEQYF | TGTGCCAGCAGGCGGACCCCAAGATCCTACGAGCAGTACTTC
TRBJ2-1 | . | many | TRBV6-2/TRBV6-3 | CASRPGGYNEQFF | TGTGCCAGCAGGCCCGGGGGCTACAATGAGCAGTTCTTC
TRBJ1-4 | TRBD1 | few | TRBV4-1 | CASSQPGQKATNEKLFF | TGCGCCAGCAGCCAGCCGGGACAGAAGGCAACTAATGAAAAACTGTTTTTT
TRBJ2-7 | . | . | TRBV7-2 | CASSLANSYEQYF | TGTGCCAGCAGCTTGGCCAACTCCTACGAGCAGTACTTC
TRBJ2-1 | TRBD2 | few | TRBV4-3 | CASSQVRLAGDNEQFF | TGCGCCAGCAGCCAAGTAAGGCTAGCGGGTGACAATGAGCAGTTCTTC
TRBJ1-5 | . | . | TRBV12-3/TRBV12-4 | CASSARDNQPQHF | TGTGCCAGCAGTGCGAGAGACAATCAGCCCCAGCATTTT
TRBJ2-5 | . | many | TRBV5-1 | CASSLGTTQETQYF | TGCGCCAGCAGCTTGGGGACAACGCAAGAGACCCAGTACTTC
TRBJ1-1 | . | once | TRBV30 | CAWRGRPAQAFF | TGTGCCTGGAGAGGGCGCCCGGCCCAAGCTTTCTTT